The source of this T cell receptor beta chain is a study of cytomegalovirus exposure and HLA in healthy donors. Primers: 60 Vbeta forward and 13 Jbeta reverse. TCRdb's copy holds only in-frame clones and misses some; the assay was immunoSEQ multiplex PCR. The table records about 190,000 clones, roughly four fifths of them present only once. This clone showed up just once. The junction had 9 bases not matched to a gene; V was cut back by 7 bases and J by 3 bases. Looked up from germline, CDR1 is WSHSY and CDR2 is SAAADI. CDR3 length: 16 residues. J is TRBJ2-1 and V is TRBV10-2, with 10 positions matching TRBD1. This receptor was obtained from a woman aged 25 to 39 in good health and CMV-seropositive. The specimen sequenced was PBMCs. CDR3 nucleotide sequence: TGCGCCAGCACCCAGTGGTGGGACAGGGGCTACAATGAGCAGTTCTTC. Translating it yields CASTQWWDRGYNEQFF.